The 32 T cell receptor beta chains below were found in one sample sequenced in a study of beta chain features in type 1 diabetes. Their target antigens are unknown. Study findings and constraints: Within each of all four CD4+ subsets, Type 1 diabetes patients had TCRB CDR3s that were moderately but significantly shorter.

The entirety of the isolated RNA underwent reverse transcription, so expressed TCRB transcripts were sequenced. Sequencing used immunoSEQ multiplex PCR; TCRdb keeps in-frame clones, though not all of them. The sample holds about 280,000 clones, approximately 15% seen once. Material: naive CD4+ T cells from blood. The receptors were gathered from a man aged 18 to 30 with type 1 diabetes.

The chain is built from TRBV11-2 and TRBJ1-3; 8 bases agree with TRBD1. V lost 5 bases to trimming and J lost 3 bases; unmatched junction nucleotides: 9. This CDR3 comprises 16 residues. CDR1 is SGHAT, CDR2 FQNNGV, per germline. CDR3 protein: CASSTNQGARGNTIYF. The CDR3 nucleotides read TGTGCCAGCAGCACGAACCAGGGGGCGCGTGGAAACACCATATATTTT.

The table lists this clone with a few counts. This sequence joins TRBV10-1 and TRBJ2-7; TRBD1 matches at 7 bases. The CDR3 runs 14 residues. Germline CDR1 reads WNHNN; CDR2 reads SYGVQD (reference sequence). Germline trimming cut 6 bases from V and 0 bases from J; bases unmatched to any gene: 5. The CDR3 loop is CASSPGQPSYEQYF. For the CDR3, the DNA is TGCGCCAGCAGCCCGGGACAGCCCTCCTACGAGCAGTACTTC.

The chain recombines TRBV30 with TRBJ1-2, with 9 positions matching TRBD1. With 2 bases clipped from V and 14 bases from J, the junction kept 6 bases outside the gene matches. This CDR3 contains 11 residues. Germline lookup yields CDR1 GTSNPN and CDR2 SVGIG (reference sequence). The CDR3 here is CAWSSGTGYTF. The CDR3 DNA sequence: TGTGCCTGGAGTTCCGGGACAGGGTATACCTTC.

This clone was detected a few times. The chain combines TRBV28 with TRBJ2-7; D unresolved. Trimming cost V 8 bases and J 3 bases, with 11 bases left between them. The CDR3 extends over 12 amino acids. Germline CDR1 and CDR2: MDHEN and SYDVKM. CDR3 sequence (DNA): TGTGCCAGCGCTCGCCAGTACTACGAGCAGTACTTC. Protein product: CASARQYYEQYF.

The CDR3, as DNA: TGTGCCAGCCGGGCTAGCGGAAACAATGAGCAGTTCTTC. Its protein product is CASRASGNNEQFF. The V gene is TRBV25-1, the J gene TRBJ2-1; 7 positions match TRBD2. J was trimmed by 5 bases and V by 8 bases; bases with no gene match: 6. The CDR3 runs 13 residues. Germline V gives CDR1 MGHDK, CDR2 SYGVNS. The whole variable domain, remainder taken from reference TRBV25-1 and TRBJ2-1, is EADIYQTPRYLVIGTGKKITLECSQTMGHDKMYWYQQDPGMELHLIHYSYGVNSTEKGDLSSESTVSRIRTEHFPLTLESARPSHTSQYLCASRASGNNEQFFGPGTRLTVL.

The V call is TRBV30, the J call TRBJ2-7; TRBD1 matches at 11 bases. The germline gives CDR1 GTSNPN, CDR2 SVGIG (reference sequence). V shed 2 bases and J 6 bases; nucleotides not matched to a gene: 3. This CDR3 region has 13 residues. CDR3 in DNA: TGTGCCTGGAGTTGGACAGGGGGCGCCGAGCAGTACTTC. Protein product: CAWSWTGGAEQYF.

This chain uses TRBV30 with TRBJ1-1; D gene unclear. V shed 3 bases and J shed 4 bases, with 6 bases lying between them. Per the germline V gene, CDR1 is GTSNPN and CDR2 is SVGIG (reference sequence). CDR3 length: 11 residues. CDR3 sequence: CAWSKSTEAFF. CDR3 coding DNA: TGTGCCTGGAGCAAGAGCACTGAAGCTTTCTTT. Supplemented by reference TRBV30 and TRBJ1-1, the full variable domain reads SQTIHQWPATLVQPVGSPLSLECTVEGTSNPNLYWYRQAAGRGLQLLFYSVGIGQISSEVPQNLSASRPQDRQFILSSKKLLLSDSGFYLCAWSKSTEAFFGQGTRLTVV.

The V and J genes are TRBV5-5 and TRBJ2-5; 8 nucleotides agree with TRBD2. Germline assignment: CDR1 SGHKS and CDR2 YYEKEE (reference sequence). V was clipped by 4 bases and J by 5 bases; unmatched bases: 4. CDR3 length equals 13 residues. CDR3 coding DNA: TGTGCCAGCAGCGCGGGGGGACGCGAGACCCAGTACTTC. Translating it yields CASSAGGRETQYF.

This clone has a handful of counts. The chain combines TRBV30 with TRBJ2-1, with 8 nucleotides matching TRBD2. This CDR3 contains 18 residues. CDR1 is GTSNPN, CDR2 SVGIG, per germline (reference sequence). V lost 0 bases, J lost 1 base, and 11 bases stayed unmatched. CDR3 region: CAWSVSAGGLKSYNEQFF. The CDR3 region has the DNA TGTGCCTGGAGTGTCTCCGCGGGGGGACTCAAATCCTACAATGAGCAGTTCTTC.

The rearrangement joins TRBV18 to TRBJ1-4, with 9 bases aligning to TRBD1. CDR1 KGHSH and CDR2 LQKENI come from the germline V gene. The CDR3 has 17 residues. V gave up 4 bases and J gave up 4 bases; unmatched junction bases: 10. As DNA, the CDR3 is TGTGCCAGCTCACTGGGACAGGGAGTTTTTGGTAATGAAAAACTGTTTTTT. It specifies CASSLGQGVFGNEKLFF.

The chain carries TRBV7-8 and TRBJ2-1; D is unclear. The CDR3 contains 15 residues. V was clipped by 0 bases and J by 1 base, with 7 bases between them. CDR1 is SGHVS and CDR2 is FQNEAQ in the germline V gene. The CDR3 loop reads CASSLARISYNEQFF. The CDR3 DNA reads as TGTGCCAGCAGCTTAGCCAGGATTTCCTACAATGAGCAGTTCTTC.

The CDR3 loop reads CASTNRVRDNYEQYF. DNA of the CDR3: TGTGCCAGCACCAACAGGGTCAGGGACAACTACGAGCAGTACTTC. The genes are TRBV14 and TRBJ2-7; D is perhaps TRBD1 (6 bases). V gave up 7 bases and J gave up 3 bases, with 19 bases separating them. The length of the CDR3 is 15 residues. The germline V gene encodes CDR1 SGHDN and CDR2 FVKESK.

This clone was counted between two and nine times. J is TRBJ2-6 and V is TRBV9; a weak D match, TRBD2 (6 bases). The CDR3 consists of 17 residues. From germline, CDR1 is SGDLS and CDR2 YYNGEE. Trimming took 4 bases from V and 2 from J, leaving 16 bases between them. In DNA form, the CDR3 reads TGTGCCAGCAGCCCTTATCAGGGAGGCGCTGGGGCCAACGTCCTGACTTTC. Its translation: CASSPYQGGAGANVLTF.

This clone was recorded only once. This chain joins TRBV6-5 and TRBJ2-7; no clear D. The CDR3 is 13 residues long. Deletions cut 2 bases from V and 6 bases from J, with 11 bases between. Germline loops: CDR1 MNHEY, CDR2 SVGAGI. CDR3 sequence (DNA): TGTGCCAGCAGTTACCTCATCAGTTCCGAGCAGTACTTC. This gives the protein CASSYLISSEQYF.

This chain connects TRBV19 to TRBJ1-2; the match to TRBD1 covers 8 bases. The CDR3 loop spans 14 amino acids. Germline trimming cut 2 bases from V and 7 bases from J; bases unmatched to any gene: 6. Germline CDR1 LNHDA, CDR2 SQIVND (reference sequence). CDR3 bases: TGTGCCAGTAGTATAATGCCAGGGGGCCGTGGCTACACCTTC. Its protein is CASSIMPGGRGYTF.

This clone was seen only a few times. The CDR3 spells CASSYRVGGPADTQYF. As DNA, the CDR3 is TGTGCCAGCAGCTACAGGGTGGGAGGGCCCGCAGATACGCAGTATTTT. The chain carries TRBV11-2 and TRBJ2-3; a possible D gene is TRBD2 (7 bases). CDR3 size: 16 residues. Deletions cut 4 bases from V and 4 bases from J, with 18 bases between. CDR1 and CDR2 from the germline V gene are SGHAT and FQNNGV. Based on the CDR3 plus reference TRBV11-2 and TRBJ2-3, the full variable domain is EAGVAQSPRYKIIEKRQSVAFWCNPISGHATLYWYQQILGQGPKLLIQFQNNGVVDDSQLPKDRFSAERLKGVDSTLKIQPAKLEDSAVYLCASSYRVGGPADTQYFGPGTRLTVL.

This clone turned up a few times. This rearrangement joins TRBV4-2 to TRBJ2-7, with 8 bases fitting TRBD2. CDR1 and CDR2 (germline): LGHNA, YNFKEQ. The CDR3 has 15 amino acids. The V and J ends lost 1 base and 0 bases, in that order; junction bases with no gene match: 2. The CDR3 nucleotides read TGTGCCAGCAGCCAAGGGAGCGGGGGCTCCTACGAGCAGTACTTC. This codes for CASSQGSGGSYEQYF.

The chain uses TRBV6-6 and TRBJ2-7, with 7 nucleotides matching TRBD2. V lost 1 base to trimming and J lost 6 bases; unmatched junction nucleotides: 6. The V gene's germline CDR1 is MNHNY and CDR2 SVGAGI (reference sequence). The CDR3 covers 14 residues. The CDR3 DNA sequence: TGTGCCAGCAGTTACTGGGAGGGAAAGGGCGAGCAGTACTTC. It codes for CASSYWEGKGEQYF.

The table lists this clone with a few counts. The chain combines TRBV2 with TRBJ2-5, with TRBD1 matching over 7 bases. Per germline, CDR1 SNHLY and CDR2 FYNNEI. The CDR3 sequence is 13 residues long. The V gene end was trimmed by 5 bases and the J gene end by 5 bases; junction bases not matched to a gene: 5. In DNA form, the CDR3 reads TGTGCCAGCAGTAAGACAGGGAAGGAGACCCAGTACTTC. Its protein product is CASSKTGKETQYF.

V usage is TRBV4-1 and J usage is TRBJ1-5, with 8 positions matching TRBD1. The CDR3 extends over 16 amino acids. V gave up 4 bases and J gave up 0 bases; unmatched junction bases: 5. The germline V gene encodes CDR1 MGHRA and CDR2 YSYEKL. For the CDR3, the DNA is TGCGCCAGCAGCCTCCGGACAGGGCGTAGCAATCAGCCCCAGCATTTT. As protein: CASSLRTGRSNQPQHF.

J is TRBJ1-1 and V is TRBV7-2; D is possibly TRBD1 (5 bases). Trimming left V 6 bases short and J 1 base short, with 9 bases between. There are 13 residues in the CDR3. In germline, CDR1 is SGHTA, CDR2 FQGNSA. CDR3 sequence (DNA): TGTGCCAGCAGACTAACAGGGAACACTGAAGCTTTCTTT. This sequence encodes CASRLTGNTEAFF. Supplemented by reference TRBV7-2 and TRBJ1-1, the full variable domain reads GAGVSQSPSNKVTEKGKDVELRCDPISGHTALYWYRQSLGQGLEFLIYFQGNSAPDKSGLPSDRFSAERTGGSVSTLTIQRTQQEDSAVYLCASRLTGNTEAFFGQGTRLTVV.

This rearrangement joins TRBV6-5 to TRBJ2-3; possible D gene TRBD1, 5 bases. The V gene lost 0 bases and the J gene lost 1 base, with 5 bases spanning the gap. Per the germline V gene, CDR1 is MNHEY and CDR2 is SVGAGI. The CDR3 contains 14 residues. CDR3 amino acids: CASSYSTGTDTQYF. DNA for the CDR3: TGTGCCAGCAGTTACTCGACAGGCACAGATACGCAGTATTTT.

The chain has TRBV19 and TRBJ1-4, with a tentative D call TRBD1 (5 bases). Trimming took off 5 bases at V and 3 bases at J, with 10 bases between the two ends. Germline values: CDR1 LNHDA, CDR2 SQIVND (reference sequence). The CDR3 runs to 14 residues. CDR3: CASSRQYPNEKLFF. In DNA form, the CDR3 reads TGTGCCAGTAGTCGACAGTACCCTAATGAAAAACTGTTTTTT.

The CDR3 sequence: CSARAGDTQYF. In DNA, the CDR3 is TGCAGTGCTAGGGCCGGGGATACGCAGTATTTT. The chain joins TRBV20-1 to TRBJ2-3; no reliable D call. The V end was cut by 3 bases, the J end by 6 bases, with 7 bases between. Germline V gives CDR1 DFQATT, CDR2 SNEGSKA (reference sequence). This CDR3 spans 11 amino acids.

This clone turned up a few times. V and J are TRBV4-3 and TRBJ1-4; TRBD1 is a possible D gene (6 bases). There are 13 residues in the CDR3. From germline, CDR1 is LGHNA and CDR2 YSLEER. V lost 3 bases and J lost 5, with 7 bases in between. CDR3 sequence (DNA): TGCGCCAGCAGCCATGACAGGAATGAAAAACTGTTTTTT. Encoded protein: CASSHDRNEKLFF.

This rearrangement joins TRBV5-6 to TRBJ2-4; 10 nucleotides line up with TRBD2. CDR1 and CDR2 (germline): SGHDT, YYEEEE. CDR3 length equals 14 residues. V lost 1 base to trimming and J lost 7 bases; unmatched junction nucleotides: 2. The CDR3 is CASSLTGLANIQYF. For the CDR3, the DNA is TGTGCCAGCAGCTTGACGGGACTAGCGAACATTCAGTACTTC.

This clone was observed a handful of times. The chain combines TRBV5-1 with TRBJ2-1; D is possibly TRBD2 (5 bases). CDR1 is SGHRS, CDR2 YFSETQ, per germline. The CDR3 extends over 15 amino acids. V was cut by 4 bases and J by 8 bases, with 19 bases left in between. Here the CDR3 DNA reads TGCGCCAGCAGCCCCGGGTCCCGCGGGTTCGATGAGCAGTTCTTC. Protein: CASSPGSRGFDEQFF.

This clone was picked up a small number of times. Written as DNA, the CDR3 is TGTGCCTGGTCCCCCCAGGCCCAAGAGACCCAGTACTTC. It is translated as CAWSPQAQETQYF. This chain joins TRBV30 and TRBJ2-5; D is uncertain. The CDR3 extends over 13 amino acids. Germline V gene sequence: CDR1 GTSNPN, CDR2 SVGIG (reference sequence). Between the trimmed V and J ends, which lost 5 bases and 1 base, there was a span of 11 bases.

This clone appeared a few times. The chain carries TRBV5-5 and TRBJ2-4; 10 positions agree with TRBD1. Germline V gives CDR1 SGHKS, CDR2 YYEKEE (reference sequence). With V trimmed by 3 bases and J by 3 bases, 0 bases remained unmatched. The CDR3 totals 14 residues. CDR3 sequence: CASSWDRGKNIQYF. The CDR3 DNA follows: TGTGCCAGCAGCTGGGACAGGGGCAAAAACATTCAGTACTTC. The full variable domain, with the rest looked up from reference TRBV5-5 and TRBJ2-4, is DAGVTQSPTHLIKTRGQQVTLRCSPISGHKSVSWYQQVLGQGPQFIFQYYEKEERGRGNFPDRFSARQFPNYSSELNVNALLLGDSALYLCASSWDRGKNIQYFGAGTRLSVL.

This chain joins TRBV7-8 and TRBJ2-7, with a weak D call TRBD2 (6 bases). Germline CDR1 reads SGHVS; CDR2 reads FQNEAQ. Trimming left V 1 base short and J 3 bases short, with 13 bases between. CDR3 length: 15 residues. In nucleotides, the CDR3 is TGTGCCAGCAGCTTAGGGCCGGGAGAAGGCTACGAGCAGTACTTC. Its translation is CASSLGPGEGYEQYF.

This clone has just a few counts. The V gene is TRBV28, the J gene TRBJ2-3, with D perhaps TRBD1 (5 bases). CDR3 length: 16 amino acids. The germline gives CDR1 MDHEN, CDR2 SYDVKM. V lost 8 bases, J lost 5 bases, and 23 bases lay in between. The chain's CDR3 is CASPPGRQRYLDTQYF. CDR3 nucleotides: TGTGCCAGCCCCCCGGGTCGACAGAGGTATTTAGATACGCAGTATTTT.

The CDR3 DNA follows: TGTGCCAGTAGTAGGGGGGGTTCGGTAGATACGCAGTATTTT. Its translation: CASSRGGSVDTQYF. The chain recombines TRBV19 with TRBJ2-3; 7 bases line up with TRBD2. Germline-derived CDR1 and CDR2 are LNHDA and SQIVND (reference sequence). This CDR3 spans 14 amino acids. The V and J ends lost 4 bases and 5 bases, in that order; junction bases with no gene match: 6.